Listed below are T cell receptor beta chains from one sample, sequenced in a study of cytomegalovirus exposure and HLA in healthy donors. Sequencing was performed with immunoSEQ multiplex PCR; in TCRdb, only in-frame clones are kept and a portion is missing. The data contain under 120,000 clones, just under 75% of them singletons. Sequencing was carried out using PBMCs. The receptors were gathered from a man aged 45-65 years in good health and CMV-seropositive. The CDR3 runs from the conserved cysteine through the conserved F or W. The D gene is left open where the match is weak. Clone size is stated in some rows and not others, as once, few, many or a class when expanded.

abundance: few
j_gene: TRBJ2-5
d_gene: -
v_gene: TRBV5-1
CDR3nt: TGCGCCAGCAGCCCCGGTTGGCGGAGCGGTTTCCAAGAGACCCAGTACTTC
CDR3aa: CASSPGWRSGFQETQYF

abundance: -
j_gene: TRBJ1-1
d_gene: -
v_gene: TRBV6-1
CDR3nt: TGTGCCAGCAGTGAGTGGAGTAAGGACACTGAAGCTTTCTTT
CDR3aa: CASSEWSKDTEAFF

abundance: -
j_gene: TRBJ1-2
d_gene: -
v_gene: TRBV29-1
CDR3nt: TGCAGCGTTGAAGAGTACAGGGCGGAAGGCTACACCTTC
CDR3aa: CSVEEYRAEGYTF

abundance: few
j_gene: TRBJ2-5
d_gene: TRBD2
v_gene: TRBV5-1
CDR3nt: TGCGCCAGCAGCTCCTTTTGGACTAGCGGGAGGGCCATCACCCAGTACTTC
CDR3aa: CASSSFWTSGRAITQYF

abundance: -
j_gene: TRBJ1-4
d_gene: -
v_gene: TRBV19
CDR3nt: TGTGCCAGTAGTATTCGGGGGAATGAAAAACTGTTTTTT
CDR3aa: CASSIRGNEKLFF

abundance: -
j_gene: TRBJ1-1
d_gene: TRBD1
v_gene: TRBV10-3
CDR3nt: TGTGCCATCAGTGATCCGACAGGGGCGCCGGGCAAAGCTTTCTTT
CDR3aa: CAISDPTGAPGKAFF

abundance: -
j_gene: TRBJ1-2
d_gene: -
v_gene: TRBV2
CDR3nt: TGTGCCAGCAGTGTCGACAAACTCGGCTACACCTTC
CDR3aa: CASSVDKLGYTF

abundance: -
j_gene: TRBJ2-7
d_gene: TRBD2
v_gene: TRBV18
CDR3nt: TGTGCCAGCTCACAACCGGGACTAGGAAACTACGAGCAGTACTTC
CDR3aa: CASSQPGLGNYEQYF

abundance: -
j_gene: TRBJ2-7
d_gene: -
v_gene: TRBV5-4
CDR3nt: TGTGCCAGCAGGACCCGGCCGGGTGATCACGAGCAGTACTTC
CDR3aa: CASRTRPGDHEQYF

abundance: -
j_gene: TRBJ1-1
d_gene: -
v_gene: TRBV29-1
CDR3nt: TGCAGCGTTGAGGAGCAGTCATTTACTGAAGCTTTCTTT
CDR3aa: CSVEEQSFTEAFF

abundance: once
j_gene: TRBJ1-2
d_gene: -
v_gene: TRBV5-1
CDR3nt: TGCGCCAGCAGCTGGGGCGCGGGCTACACCTTC
CDR3aa: CASSWGAGYTF

abundance: few
j_gene: TRBJ2-5
d_gene: TRBD2
v_gene: TRBV18
CDR3nt: TGTGCCAGCCGCCTACAACTAGCGGGCCAAGAGACCCAGTACTTC
CDR3aa: CASRLQLAGQETQYF

abundance: -
j_gene: TRBJ1-3
d_gene: -
v_gene: TRBV7-6
CDR3nt: TGTGCCAGCAGCTTCGGCAGGTCGACCTCTGGAAACACCATATATTTT
CDR3aa: CASSFGRSTSGNTIYF